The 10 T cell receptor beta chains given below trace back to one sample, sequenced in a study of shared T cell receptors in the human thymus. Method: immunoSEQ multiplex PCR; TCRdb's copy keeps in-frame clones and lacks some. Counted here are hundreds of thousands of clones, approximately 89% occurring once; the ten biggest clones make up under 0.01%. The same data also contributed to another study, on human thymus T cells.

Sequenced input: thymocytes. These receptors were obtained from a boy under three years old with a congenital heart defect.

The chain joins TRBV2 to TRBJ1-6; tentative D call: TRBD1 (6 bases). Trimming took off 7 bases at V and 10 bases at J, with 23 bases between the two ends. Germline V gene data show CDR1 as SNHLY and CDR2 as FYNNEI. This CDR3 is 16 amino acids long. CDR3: CASKRGDGGSRSPLHF. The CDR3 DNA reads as TGTGCCAGCAAAAGGGGGGACGGGGGGTCGAGATCACCCCTCCACTTT.

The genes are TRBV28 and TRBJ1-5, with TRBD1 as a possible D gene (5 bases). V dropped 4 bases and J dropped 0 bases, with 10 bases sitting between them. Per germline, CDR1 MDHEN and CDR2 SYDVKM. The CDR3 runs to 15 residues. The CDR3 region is CASSSGGTSNQPQHF. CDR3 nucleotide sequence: TGTGCCAGCAGTTCGGGAGGGACTAGCAATCAGCCCCAGCATTTT.

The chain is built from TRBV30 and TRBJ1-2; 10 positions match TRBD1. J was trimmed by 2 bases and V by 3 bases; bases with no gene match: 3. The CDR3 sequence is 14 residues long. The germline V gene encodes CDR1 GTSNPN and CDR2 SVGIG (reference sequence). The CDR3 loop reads CAWRDRGQNYGYTF. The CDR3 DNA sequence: TGTGCCTGGAGAGACAGGGGGCAGAACTATGGCTACACCTTC.

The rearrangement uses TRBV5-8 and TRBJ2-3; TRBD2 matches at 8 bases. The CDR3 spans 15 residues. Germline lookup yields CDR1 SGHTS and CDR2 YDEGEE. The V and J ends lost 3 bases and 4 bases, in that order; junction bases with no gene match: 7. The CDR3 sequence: CASSSSGGSADTQYF. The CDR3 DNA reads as TGTGCCAGCAGCTCGAGCGGGGGAAGCGCAGATACGCAGTATTTT.

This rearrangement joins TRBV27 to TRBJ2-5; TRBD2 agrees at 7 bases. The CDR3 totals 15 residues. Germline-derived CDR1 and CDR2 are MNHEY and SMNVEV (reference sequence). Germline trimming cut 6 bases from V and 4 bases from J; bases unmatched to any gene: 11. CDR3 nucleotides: TGTGCCAGCAGCTGGGGAGGGAGGGCCGCAGAGACCCAGTACTTC. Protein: CASSWGGRAAETQYF.

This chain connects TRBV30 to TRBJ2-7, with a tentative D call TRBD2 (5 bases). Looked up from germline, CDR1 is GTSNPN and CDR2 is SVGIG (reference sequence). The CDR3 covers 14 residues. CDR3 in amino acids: CALREGPSSYEQYF. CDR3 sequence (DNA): TGTGCTCTGCGTGAGGGCCCTAGCTCCTACGAGCAGTACTTC.

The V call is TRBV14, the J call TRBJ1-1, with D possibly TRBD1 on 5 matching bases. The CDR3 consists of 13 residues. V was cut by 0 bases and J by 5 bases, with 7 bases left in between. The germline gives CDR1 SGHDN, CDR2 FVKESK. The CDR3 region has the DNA TGTGCCAGCAGCCAAGAGAAGGGGACTGAAGCTTTCTTT. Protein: CASSQEKGTEAFF.

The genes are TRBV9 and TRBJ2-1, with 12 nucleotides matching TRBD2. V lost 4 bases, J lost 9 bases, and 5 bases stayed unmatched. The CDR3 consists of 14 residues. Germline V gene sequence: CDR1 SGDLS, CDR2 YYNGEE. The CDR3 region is CASSSSGGALEQFF. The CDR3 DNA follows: TGTGCCAGCAGCTCTAGCGGGGGGGCCCTTGAGCAGTTCTTC.

The CDR3 spells CASSLELTRSTDTQYF. The CDR3 region has the DNA TGTGCCAGCAGCTTAGAGCTAACGCGAAGCACAGATACGCAGTATTTT. This sequence joins TRBV7-2 and TRBJ2-3; D is unresolved. This CDR3 contains 16 residues. V gave up 1 base and J gave up 0 bases, with 11 bases separating them. Germline V gives CDR1 SGHTA, CDR2 FQGNSA.

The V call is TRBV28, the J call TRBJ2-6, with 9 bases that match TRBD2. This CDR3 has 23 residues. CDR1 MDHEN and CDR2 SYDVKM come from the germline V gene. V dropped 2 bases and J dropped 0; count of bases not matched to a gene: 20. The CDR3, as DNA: TGTGCCAGCAGTTTAATTCGGGGATTGGGTTTTGCGGGGGGGAGCTCTGGGGCCAACGTCCTGACTTTC. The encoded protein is CASSLIRGLGFAGGSSGANVLTF.